This T cell receptor (beta chain) appears in the sequencing data of a study of human T cells and chemical hapten exposure. Each CDR3 protein is one row after TCRdb ran MiXCR on the RACE reads. The repertoire consists of about 64,000 distinct CDR3 sequences, with about 11% occurring once and the leading ten covering around 3.9%. Time point described: pre-sensitization, week 0. Treatment of the sample: therapeutic diphenylcyclopropenone sensitization with weekly scalp DPC. The CDR3 is 15 amino acids. Trimming at V came to 6 bases and at J to 2 bases, leaving 6 bases not matched to a gene. From germline, CDR1 is KGHSH and CDR2 LQKENI. This clonotype has a count of ten or more.

This chain uses TRBV18 with TRBJ1-5; 8 bases line up with TRBD1. The sequencing here drew on whole blood, taken in connection with sensitization to the hapten diphenylcyclopropenone (DPC). The TCR comes from a woman aged 35 to 49 with alopecia areata. Some clones in this sample may be carry-over from other donors' samples. DNA for the CDR3: TGTGCCAGCTCCCAGGGGGCTGAACGCAATCAGCCCCAGCATTTT. This sequence encodes CASSQGAERNQPQHF. The whole variable domain, filled in from reference TRBV18 and TRBJ1-5, reads NAGVMQNPRHLVRRRGQEARLRCSPMKGHSHVYWYRQLPEEGLKFMVYLQKENIIDESGMPKERFSAEFPKEGPSILRIQQVVRGDSAAYFCASSQGAERNQPQHFGDGTRLSIL.